This T cell receptor (beta chain) was retrieved from a study of T cell responses to AZD1222 COVID-19 vaccine. The assay was immunoSEQ multiplex PCR, and TCRdb's table has in-frame clones only and misses some. Of 84,000 or so clones in the sample, over 70% were seen once. V lost 3 bases to trimming and J lost 9 bases, with 14 bases between them. Germline assignment: CDR1 SGHAT and CDR2 FQNNGV. There are 13 residues in the CDR3. Study results and caveats: AZD1222 recipients seropositive at baseline numbered only five to seven. The donors showed a predominance of white British ancestry and of females, with possible underestimation of clonal diversity.

With respect to this clone: Its antigen is not known.

This sequence was found in an adult in good health. The sequenced sample was peripheral blood, obtained on day 0 of AZD1222 vaccination. The J gene is TRBJ1-1, the V gene TRBV11-2; perhaps TRBD1 as D (6 bases). CDR3 sequence reads: CASSFRDTHQAFF. In DNA form, the CDR3 reads TGTGCCAGCAGCTTCCGGGACACGCACCAAGCTTTCTTT.